The 3 T cell receptor beta chains below come from one sample, sequenced in a study of T cells of healthy individuals. In TCRdb, the 5' RACE reads were re-called with MiXCR into one record per CDR3 protein. The data hold roughly 87,000 distinct CDR3 sequences, with 15% to 20% observed a single time. The receptor set was obtained from a human donor in good health.

In this sample, this clonotype turned up many times. V and J are TRBV19 and TRBJ1-5; TRBD1 matches 9 bases. V trimming: 4 bases; J trimming: 0 bases; junction bases outside the gene matches: 4. The germline gives CDR1 LNHDA, CDR2 SQIVND (reference sequence). The CDR3 covers 16 residues. CDR3 residues: CASSTLDRGSNQPQHF. The CDR3 region has the DNA TGTGCCAGTAGTACTTTGGACAGGGGTAGCAATCAGCCCCAGCATTTT.

The chain recombines TRBV20-1 with TRBJ2-3; D may be TRBD2 (6 bases). Trimming stripped 1 base from V and 3 bases from J, with 11 bases between. The CDR3 length is 14 residues. The germline gives CDR1 DFQATT, CDR2 SNEGSKA (reference sequence). The CDR3: CSARAGGGTDTQYF. Here the CDR3 DNA reads TGCAGTGCTAGAGCCGGGGGTGGTACAGATACGCAGTATTTT.

This clonotype appeared a few times. The chain couples TRBV6-1 to TRBJ1-1, with 7 bases matching TRBD1. The length of the CDR3 is 15 residues. Germline trimming cut 0 bases from V and 4 bases from J; bases unmatched to any gene: 5. Per the germline V gene, CDR1 is MNHNS and CDR2 is SASEGT. The CDR3 bases are TGTGCCAGCAGTGAAGCGGGGGGACAGTTCACTGAAGCTTTCTTT. The encoded protein is CASSEAGGQFTEAFF.